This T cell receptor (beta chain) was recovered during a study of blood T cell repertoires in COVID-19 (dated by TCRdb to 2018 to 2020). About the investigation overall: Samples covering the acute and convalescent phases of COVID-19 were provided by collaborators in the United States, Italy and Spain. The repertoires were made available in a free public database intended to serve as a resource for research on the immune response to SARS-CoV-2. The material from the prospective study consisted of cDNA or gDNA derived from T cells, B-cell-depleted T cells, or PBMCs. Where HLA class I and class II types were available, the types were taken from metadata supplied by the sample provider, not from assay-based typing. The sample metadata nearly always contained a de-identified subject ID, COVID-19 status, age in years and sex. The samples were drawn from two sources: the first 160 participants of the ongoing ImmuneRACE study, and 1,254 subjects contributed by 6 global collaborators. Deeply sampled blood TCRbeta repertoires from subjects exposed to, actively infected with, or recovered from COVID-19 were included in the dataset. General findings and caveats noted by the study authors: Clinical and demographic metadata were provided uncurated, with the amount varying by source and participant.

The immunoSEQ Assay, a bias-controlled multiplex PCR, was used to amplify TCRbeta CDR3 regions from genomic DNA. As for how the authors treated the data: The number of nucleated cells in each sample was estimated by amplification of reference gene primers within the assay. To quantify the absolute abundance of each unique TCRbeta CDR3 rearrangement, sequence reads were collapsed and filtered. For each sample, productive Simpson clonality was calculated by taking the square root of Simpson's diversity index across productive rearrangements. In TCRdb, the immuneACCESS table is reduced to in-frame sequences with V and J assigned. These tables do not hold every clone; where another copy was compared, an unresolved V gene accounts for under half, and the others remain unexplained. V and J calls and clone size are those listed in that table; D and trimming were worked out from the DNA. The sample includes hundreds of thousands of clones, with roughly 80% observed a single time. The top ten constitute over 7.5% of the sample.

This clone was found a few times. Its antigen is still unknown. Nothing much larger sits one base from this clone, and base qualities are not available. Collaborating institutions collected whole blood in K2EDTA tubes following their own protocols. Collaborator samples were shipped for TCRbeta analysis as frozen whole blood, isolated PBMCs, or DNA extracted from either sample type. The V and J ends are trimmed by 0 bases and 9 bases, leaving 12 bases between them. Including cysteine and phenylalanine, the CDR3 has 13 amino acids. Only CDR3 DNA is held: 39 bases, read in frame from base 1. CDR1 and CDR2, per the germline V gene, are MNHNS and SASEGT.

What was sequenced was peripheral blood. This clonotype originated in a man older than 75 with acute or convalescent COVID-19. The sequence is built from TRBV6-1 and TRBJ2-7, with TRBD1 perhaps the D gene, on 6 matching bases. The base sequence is TGTGCCAGCAGTGAAGCAAGGACAGAATGGCAGTACTTC. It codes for CASSEARTEWQYF.